These T cell receptor beta chains were read from a single sample in a study of blood T cells in healthy people across ages. TCRdb passed the 5' RACE reads through MiXCR, listing each CDR3 protein once. This table has 1.5 million to 2 million distinct CDR3 sequences, 30% to 35% appearing once. The sequencing sample was made of blood. All receptors come from a woman aged 30 to 39 in good health. Both conserved end residues are part of each CDR3. A D gene is named only where the DNA matches it firmly. The size entry is marked missing in some rows and otherwise reads once, few, many or a size class.

clone size,J gene,D gene,V gene,CDR3 protein,CDR3 DNA
-,TRBJ2-1,TRBD2,TRBV25-1,CTSSEFGGWGEQFF,TGTACCAGCAGTGAATTCGGGGGGTGGGGTGAGCAGTTCTTC
few,TRBJ2-7,TRBD2,TRBV4-1,CASSPSGSIVQYF,TGCGCCAGCAGCCCTAGCGGGAGTATCGTGCAGTACTTC
-,TRBJ2-1,-,TRBV5-1,CASSLVGATLYNEQFF,TGCGCCAGCAGCTTGGTTGGCGCGACCCTCTACAATGAGCAGTTCTTC
-,TRBJ1-1,-,TRBV5-5,CASSLYHTANTEAFF,TGTGCCAGCAGCTTGTATCACACGGCGAACACTGAAGCTTTCTTT
few,TRBJ2-7,-,TRBV4-1,CASSDTEDSYEQYF,TGCGCCAGCAGCGATACAGAGGATTCGTACGAGCAGTACTTC
-,TRBJ2-4,TRBD1,TRBV20-1,CSAGDRVYKNIQYF,TGCAGTGCGGGGGACAGGGTGTACAAAAACATTCAGTACTTC
few,TRBJ2-1,-,TRBV27,CASSPDQGEQFF,TGTGCCAGCAGTCCCGACCAGGGAGAGCAGTTCTTC
few,TRBJ2-3,TRBD2,TRBV4-1,CASSQDPGLAGNTQYF,TGCGCCAGCAGCCAAGATCCGGGACTAGCGGGGAATACGCAGTATTTT
few,TRBJ1-1,-,TRBV5-6,CASSLGRGGYTEAFF,TGTGCCAGCAGCTTGGGCCGAGGGGGATATACTGAAGCTTTCTTT
-,TRBJ2-1,TRBD2,TRBV20-1,CSARKASGSSYNEQFF,TGCAGTGCTAGAAAGGCTAGCGGAAGCTCCTACAATGAGCAGTTCTTC
-,TRBJ1-2,TRBD1,TRBV24-1,CATSDPGQGDYGYTF,TGTGCCACCAGTGATCCCGGACAGGGGGACTATGGCTACACCTTC
few,TRBJ2-5,TRBD1,TRBV20-1,CSARERDRVAETQYF,TGCAGTGCTAGAGAACGGGACAGGGTTGCAGAGACCCAGTACTTC
few,TRBJ2-3,TRBD2,TRBV30,CAWISGLAGGPLATDTQYF,TGTGCCTGGATTTCGGGACTAGCGGGAGGGCCTCTTGCCACAGATACGCAGTATTTT
few,TRBJ1-6,-,TRBV18,CASSPPGSASSPLHF,TGTGCCAGCTCACCACCCGGTTCTGCCAGCTCACCCCTCCACTTT
few,TRBJ2-3,-,TRBV5-6,CASSLTAGPTDTQYF,TGTGCCAGCAGCCTCACTGCGGGTCCAACAGATACGCAGTATTTT
-,TRBJ2-1,-,TRBV5-1,CASSTTNRLPYNEQFF,TGCGCCAGCAGCACTACGAATCGCCTGCCCTACAATGAGCAGTTCTTC
-,TRBJ1-4,-,TRBV4-1,CASSQVALGEKLFF,TGCGCCAGCAGCCAAGTGGCCCTGGGGGAAAAACTGTTTTTT
few,TRBJ2-5,TRBD1,TRBV20-1,CSATTGTGEETQYF,TGCAGTGCTACCACCGGGACAGGGGAAGAGACCCAGTACTTC
many,TRBJ2-5,-,TRBV11-2,CASSLGGAETQYF,TGTGCCAGCAGCTTAGGAGGGGCCGAGACCCAGTACTTC
few,TRBJ2-7,TRBD2,TRBV7-6,CASSGGLAGKSYEQYF,TGTGCCAGCAGTGGGGGACTAGCGGGGAAATCCTACGAGCAGTACTTC